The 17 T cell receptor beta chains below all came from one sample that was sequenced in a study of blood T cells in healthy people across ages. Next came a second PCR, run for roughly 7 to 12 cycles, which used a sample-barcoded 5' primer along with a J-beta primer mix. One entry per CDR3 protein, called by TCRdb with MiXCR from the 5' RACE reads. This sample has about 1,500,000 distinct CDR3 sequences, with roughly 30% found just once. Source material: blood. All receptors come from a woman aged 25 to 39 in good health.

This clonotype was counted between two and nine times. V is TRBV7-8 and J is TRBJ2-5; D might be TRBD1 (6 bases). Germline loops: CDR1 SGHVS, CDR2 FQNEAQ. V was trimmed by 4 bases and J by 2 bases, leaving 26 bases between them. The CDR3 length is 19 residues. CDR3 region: CASSSYWGSRGQQQETQYF. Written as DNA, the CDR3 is TGTGCCAGCAGCTCATACTGGGGGTCCCGAGGACAGCAACAAGAGACCCAGTACTTC.

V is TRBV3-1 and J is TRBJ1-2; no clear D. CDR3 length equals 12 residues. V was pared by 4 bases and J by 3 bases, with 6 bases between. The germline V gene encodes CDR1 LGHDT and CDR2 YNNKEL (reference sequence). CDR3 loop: CASSLPHYGYTF. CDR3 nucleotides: TGTGCCAGCAGCCTACCCCACTATGGCTACACCTTC.

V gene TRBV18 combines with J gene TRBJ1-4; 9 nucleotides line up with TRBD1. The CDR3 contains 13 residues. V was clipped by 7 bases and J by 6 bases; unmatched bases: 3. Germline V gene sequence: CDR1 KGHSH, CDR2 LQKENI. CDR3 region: CASCRDRDEKLFF. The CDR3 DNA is TGTGCCAGCTGCCGGGACAGGGATGAAAAACTGTTTTTT.

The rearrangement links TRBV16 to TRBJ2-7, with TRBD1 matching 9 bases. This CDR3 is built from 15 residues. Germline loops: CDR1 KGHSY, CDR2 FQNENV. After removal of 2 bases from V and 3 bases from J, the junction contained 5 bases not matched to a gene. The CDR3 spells CASSQLGTGNYEQYF. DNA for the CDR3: TGTGCCAGCAGCCAACTCGGGACAGGGAACTACGAGCAGTACTTC.

The CDR3 DNA is TGTGCCAGCAGTTTATCATTGGGTCAGAAACTGTTTTTT. This translates into CASSLSLGQKLFF. The chain employs TRBV27 and TRBJ1-4; D unclear. The CDR3 covers 13 residues. Germline values: CDR1 MNHEY, CDR2 SMNVEV (reference sequence). Trimming pared 0 bases from V and 11 bases from J, leaving 10 bases between.

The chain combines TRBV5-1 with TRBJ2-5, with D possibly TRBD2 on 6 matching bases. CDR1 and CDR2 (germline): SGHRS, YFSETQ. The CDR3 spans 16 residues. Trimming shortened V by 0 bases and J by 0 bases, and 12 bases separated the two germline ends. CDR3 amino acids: CASSLGPGENQETQYF. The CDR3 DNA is TGCGCCAGCAGCTTGGGGCCGGGGGAGAACCAAGAGACCCAGTACTTC.

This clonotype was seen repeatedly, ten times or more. CDR3 residues: CASSYSGDSPLHF. The CDR3 DNA sequence: TGTGCCAGCAGTTACTCCGGGGATTCACCCCTCCACTTT. This chain uses TRBV6-6 with TRBJ1-6; no clear D. Germline CDR1 MNHNY, CDR2 SVGAGI (reference sequence). V was pared by 0 bases and J by 8 bases, with 5 bases between. The CDR3 spans 13 residues.

This CDR3 is CASTGTRAEQYF. DNA of the CDR3: TGTGCCAGCACTGGGACTCGGGCCGAGCAGTACTTC. The chain has TRBV6-6 and TRBJ2-4; D is perhaps TRBD2 (6 bases). The closer fit of TRBJ2-7 to the DNA end suggests the J call may be wrong. This CDR3 is built from 12 residues. Germline V gene lookup returns CDR1 MNHNY and CDR2 SVGAGI (reference sequence).

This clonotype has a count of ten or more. CDR3: CASSTGQGLKETQYF. CDR3 nucleotides: TGCGCCAGCAGCACGGGACAGGGACTAAAAGAGACCCAGTACTTC. The V call is TRBV5-1, the J call TRBJ2-5, with 9 nucleotides matching TRBD1. This CDR3 is 15 amino acids long. The germline V gene encodes CDR1 SGHRS and CDR2 YFSETQ. The J segment lost 3 bases and the V segment lost 4 bases, leaving 7 bases of the junction unmatched.

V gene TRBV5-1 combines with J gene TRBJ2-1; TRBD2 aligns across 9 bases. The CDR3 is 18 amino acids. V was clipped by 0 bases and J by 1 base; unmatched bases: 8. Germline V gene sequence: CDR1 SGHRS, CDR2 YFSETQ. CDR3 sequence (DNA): TGCGCCAGCAGCTTGGCCCCCTGGAGCGGGAGGTCCTACAATGAGCAGTTCTTC. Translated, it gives CASSLAPWSGRSYNEQFF.

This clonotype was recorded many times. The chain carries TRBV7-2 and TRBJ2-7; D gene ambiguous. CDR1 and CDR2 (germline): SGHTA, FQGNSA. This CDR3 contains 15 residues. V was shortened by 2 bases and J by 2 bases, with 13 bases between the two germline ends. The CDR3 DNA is TGTGCCAGCAGCTTACCTTATAGTCAAACCTACGAGCAGTACTTC. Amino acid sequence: CASSLPYSQTYEQYF.

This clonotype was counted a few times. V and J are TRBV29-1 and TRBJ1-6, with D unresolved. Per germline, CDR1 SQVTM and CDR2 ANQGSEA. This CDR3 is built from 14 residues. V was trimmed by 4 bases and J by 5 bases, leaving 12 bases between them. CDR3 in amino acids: CSVGTQADNSPLHF. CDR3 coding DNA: TGCAGCGTTGGGACCCAAGCTGATAATTCACCCCTCCACTTT.

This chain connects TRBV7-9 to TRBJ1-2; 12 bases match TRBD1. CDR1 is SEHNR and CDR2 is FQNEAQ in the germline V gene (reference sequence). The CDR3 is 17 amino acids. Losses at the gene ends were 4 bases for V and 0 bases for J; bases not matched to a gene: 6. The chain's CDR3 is CASSSTGTGGSNYGYTF. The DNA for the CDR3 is TGTGCCAGCAGCTCGACCGGGACAGGGGGCTCTAACTATGGCTACACCTTC.

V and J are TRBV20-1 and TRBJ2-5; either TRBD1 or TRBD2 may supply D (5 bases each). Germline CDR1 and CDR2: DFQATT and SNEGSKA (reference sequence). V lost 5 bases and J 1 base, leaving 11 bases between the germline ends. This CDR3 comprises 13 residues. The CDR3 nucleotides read TGCAGTGCTTACTGGGACGTCCAAGAGACCCAGTACTTC. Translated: CSAYWDVQETQYF.

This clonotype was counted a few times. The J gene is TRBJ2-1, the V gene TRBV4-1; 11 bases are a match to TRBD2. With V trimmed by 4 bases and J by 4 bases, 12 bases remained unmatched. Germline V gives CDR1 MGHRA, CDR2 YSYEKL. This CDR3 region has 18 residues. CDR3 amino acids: CASSPRNSGGAQYNEQFF. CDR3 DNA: TGCGCCAGCAGCCCCAGGAATAGCGGGGGGGCCCAGTACAATGAGCAGTTCTTC.

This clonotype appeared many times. As DNA, the CDR3 is TGTGCCAGCAGCGATCGACGGGACCACTACGAGCAGTACTTC. Encoded protein: CASSDRRDHYEQYF. V gene TRBV5-5 combines with J gene TRBJ2-7; D may match TRBD1 or TRBD2 (5 bases each). The CDR3 extends over 14 amino acids. Germline assignment: CDR1 SGHKS and CDR2 YYEKEE (reference sequence). V lost 4 bases and J lost 3, with 14 bases in between.

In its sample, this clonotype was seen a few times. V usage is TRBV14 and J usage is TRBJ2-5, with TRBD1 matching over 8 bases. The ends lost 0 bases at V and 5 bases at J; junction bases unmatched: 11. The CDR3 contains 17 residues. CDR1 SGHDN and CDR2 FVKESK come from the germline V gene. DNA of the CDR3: TGTGCCAGCAGCCAAGAGGGGACAGGCCACGCTACGGAGACCCAGTACTTC. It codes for CASSQEGTGHATETQYF.